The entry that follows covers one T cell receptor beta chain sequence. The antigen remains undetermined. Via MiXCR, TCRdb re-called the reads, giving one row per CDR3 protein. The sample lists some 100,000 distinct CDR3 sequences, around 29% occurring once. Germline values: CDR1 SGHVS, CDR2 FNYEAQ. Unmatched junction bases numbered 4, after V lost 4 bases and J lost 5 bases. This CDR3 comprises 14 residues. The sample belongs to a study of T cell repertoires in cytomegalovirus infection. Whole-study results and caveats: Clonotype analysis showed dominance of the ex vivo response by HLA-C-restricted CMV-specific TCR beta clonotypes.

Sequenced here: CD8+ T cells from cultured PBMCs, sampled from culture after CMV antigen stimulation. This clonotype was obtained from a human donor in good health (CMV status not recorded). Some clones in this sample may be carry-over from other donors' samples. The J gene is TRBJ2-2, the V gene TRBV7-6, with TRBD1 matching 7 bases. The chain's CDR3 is CASSSDRVTGELFF. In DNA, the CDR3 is TGTGCCAGCAGCTCCGACAGGGTAACCGGGGAGCTGTTTTTT.